The T cell receptor beta chain described here comes from a study of graft-versus-host responses after intestinal transplantation. Overall study context: Recipients received multivisceral, liver-intestinal, or isolated intestinal transplants. Every recipient underwent anti-thymocyte globulin induction, then tacrolimus and steroids for around three years. General study points: The marrow of recipients harbored GvH clones, and ileum or blood showed some of them first.

The CDR3 extends over 13 amino acids. Trimming removed 3 bases from V and 6 bases from J, with 9 bases in between. Germline lookup yields CDR1 MDHEN and CDR2 SYDVKM. Using immunoSEQ multiplex PCR, the repertoire was profiled, and TCRdb retains in-frame clones only, with some absent. In the table there are fewer than 100,000 clones, roughly 83% of which are singletons. On this clone itself: What it binds is unknown.

The material was PBMCs, obtained 255 days after intestinal transplant. The TCR was taken from a human patient who received an intestinal transplant, so some T cells may come from the graft donor. This chain connects TRBV28 to TRBJ2-1; D may be TRBD2 (5 bases). The DNA of the CDR3 is TGTGCCAGCAGTTTGACGGGGATCAATGAGCAGTTCTTC. Encoded protein: CASSLTGINEQFF.